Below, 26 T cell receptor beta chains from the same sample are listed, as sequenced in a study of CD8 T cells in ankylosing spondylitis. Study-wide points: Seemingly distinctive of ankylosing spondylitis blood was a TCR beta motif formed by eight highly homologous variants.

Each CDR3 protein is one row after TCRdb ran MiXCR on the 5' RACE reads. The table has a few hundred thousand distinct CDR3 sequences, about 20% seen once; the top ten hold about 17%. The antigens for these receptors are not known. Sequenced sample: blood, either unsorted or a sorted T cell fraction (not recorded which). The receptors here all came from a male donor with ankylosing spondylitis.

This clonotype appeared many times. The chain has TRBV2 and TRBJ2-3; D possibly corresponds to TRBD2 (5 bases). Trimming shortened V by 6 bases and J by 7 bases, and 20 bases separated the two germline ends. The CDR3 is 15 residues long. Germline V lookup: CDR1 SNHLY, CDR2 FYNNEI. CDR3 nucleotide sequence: TGTGCCAGCAGCCATGCCCTGGACCCGGGGAATACGCAGTATTTT. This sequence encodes CASSHALDPGNTQYF.

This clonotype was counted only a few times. This CDR3 is CASRRSGRDTQYF. As DNA, the CDR3 is TGTGCCAGCAGGAGAAGCGGGAGAGATACGCAGTATTTT. The V call is TRBV28, the J call TRBJ2-3, with TRBD2 matching over 8 bases. V lost 6 bases to trimming and J lost 5 bases; unmatched junction nucleotides: 4. Germline V CDR1 and CDR2: MDHEN, SYDVKM. The CDR3 totals 13 residues.

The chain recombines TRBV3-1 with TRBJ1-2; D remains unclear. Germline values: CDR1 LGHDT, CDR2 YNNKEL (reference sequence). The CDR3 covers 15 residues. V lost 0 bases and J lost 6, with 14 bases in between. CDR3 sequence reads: CASSQDAVGFNGYTF. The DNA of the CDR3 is TGTGCCAGCAGCCAAGATGCCGTGGGGTTTAATGGCTACACCTTC. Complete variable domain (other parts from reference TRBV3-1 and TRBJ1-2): DTAVSQTPKYLVTQMGNDKSIKCEQNLGHDTMYWYKQDSKKFLKIMFSYNNKELIINETVPNRFSPKSPDKAHLNLHINSLELGDSAVYFCASSQDAVGFNGYTFGSGTRLTVV.

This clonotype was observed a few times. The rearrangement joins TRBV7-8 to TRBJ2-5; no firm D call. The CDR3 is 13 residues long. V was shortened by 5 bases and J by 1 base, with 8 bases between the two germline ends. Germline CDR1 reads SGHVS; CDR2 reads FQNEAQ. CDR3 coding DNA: TGTGCCAGCAGCCCACTTTCCCAAGAGACCCAGTACTTC. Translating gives CASSPLSQETQYF.

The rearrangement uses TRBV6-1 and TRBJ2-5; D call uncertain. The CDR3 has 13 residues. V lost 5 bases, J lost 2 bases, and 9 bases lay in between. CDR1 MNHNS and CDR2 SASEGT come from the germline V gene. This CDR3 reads CASSRWVQETQYF. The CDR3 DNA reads TGTGCCAGCAGTAGGTGGGTTCAAGAGACCCAGTACTTC.

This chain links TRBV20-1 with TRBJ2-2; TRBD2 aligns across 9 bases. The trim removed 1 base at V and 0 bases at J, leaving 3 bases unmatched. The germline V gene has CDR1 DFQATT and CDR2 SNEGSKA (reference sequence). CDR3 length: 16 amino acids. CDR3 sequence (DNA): TGCAGTGCTAGAGCGGCTAGCGGGACGAACACCGGGGAGCTGTTTTTT. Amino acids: CSARAASGTNTGELFF.

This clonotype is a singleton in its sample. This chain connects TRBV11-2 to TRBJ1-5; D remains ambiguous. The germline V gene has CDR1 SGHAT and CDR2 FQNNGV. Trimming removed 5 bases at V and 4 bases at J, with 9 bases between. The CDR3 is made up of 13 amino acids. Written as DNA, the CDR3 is TGTGCCAGCAGCGCTACAAGAAATCAGCCCCAGCATTTT. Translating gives CASSATRNQPQHF.

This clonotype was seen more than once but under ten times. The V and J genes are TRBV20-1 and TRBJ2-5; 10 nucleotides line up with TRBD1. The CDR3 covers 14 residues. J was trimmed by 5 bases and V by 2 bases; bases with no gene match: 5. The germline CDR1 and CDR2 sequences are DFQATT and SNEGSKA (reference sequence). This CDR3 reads CSARTGTGDETQYF. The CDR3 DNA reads TGCAGTGCTAGAACCGGGACAGGGGACGAGACCCAGTACTTC.

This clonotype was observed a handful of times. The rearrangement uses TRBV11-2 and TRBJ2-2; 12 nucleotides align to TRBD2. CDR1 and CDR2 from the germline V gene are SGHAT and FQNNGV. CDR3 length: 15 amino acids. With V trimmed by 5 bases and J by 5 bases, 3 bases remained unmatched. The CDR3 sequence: CASSTGTSGTGELFF. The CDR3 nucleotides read TGTGCCAGCAGCACCGGGACTAGCGGGACCGGGGAGCTGTTTTTT.

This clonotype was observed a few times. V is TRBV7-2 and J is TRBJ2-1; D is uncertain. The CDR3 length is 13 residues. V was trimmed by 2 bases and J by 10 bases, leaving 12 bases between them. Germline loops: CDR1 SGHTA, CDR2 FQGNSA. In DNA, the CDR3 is TGTGCCAGCAGCTTACCTAGTCTTCACGAGCAGTTCTTC. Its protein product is CASSLPSLHEQFF.

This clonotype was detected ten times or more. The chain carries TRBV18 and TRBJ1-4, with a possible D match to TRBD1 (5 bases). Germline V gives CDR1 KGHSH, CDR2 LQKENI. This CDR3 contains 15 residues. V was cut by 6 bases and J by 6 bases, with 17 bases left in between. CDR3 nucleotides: TGTGCCAGCTCTTCCACAGGCCCCAAGGATGAAAAACTGTTTTTT. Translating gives CASSSTGPKDEKLFF.

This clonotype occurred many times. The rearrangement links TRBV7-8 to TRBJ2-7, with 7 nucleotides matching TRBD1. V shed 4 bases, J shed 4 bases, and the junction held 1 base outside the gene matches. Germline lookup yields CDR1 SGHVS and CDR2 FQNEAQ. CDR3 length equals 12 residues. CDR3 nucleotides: TGTGCCAGCAGCTGGGACAGTTACGAGCAGTACTTC. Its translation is CASSWDSYEQYF.

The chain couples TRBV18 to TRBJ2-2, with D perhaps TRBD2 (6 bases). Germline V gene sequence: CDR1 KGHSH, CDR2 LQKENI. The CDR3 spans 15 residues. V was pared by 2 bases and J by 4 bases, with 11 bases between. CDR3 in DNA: TGTGCCAGCTCACCAGGATTGGGAGGCACCGGGGAGCTGTTTTTT. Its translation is CASSPGLGGTGELFF.

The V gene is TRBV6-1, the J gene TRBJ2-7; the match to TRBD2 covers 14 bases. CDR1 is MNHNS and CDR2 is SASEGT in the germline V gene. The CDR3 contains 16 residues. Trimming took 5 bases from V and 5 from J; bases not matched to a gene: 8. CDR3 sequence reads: CASSITGTSGRNEQYF. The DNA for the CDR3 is TGTGCCAGCAGTATTACGGGGACTAGCGGGAGAAACGAGCAGTACTTC.

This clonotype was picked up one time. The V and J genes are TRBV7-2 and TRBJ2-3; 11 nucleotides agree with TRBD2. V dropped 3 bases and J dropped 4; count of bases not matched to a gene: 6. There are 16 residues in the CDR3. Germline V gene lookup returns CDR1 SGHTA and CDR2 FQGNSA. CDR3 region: CASSFTSGSRADTQYF. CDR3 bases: TGTGCCAGCAGCTTCACTAGCGGGAGTCGCGCAGATACGCAGTATTTT.

CDR3 loop: CSVGKGGDYGYTF. In DNA form, the CDR3 reads TGCAGCGTTGGAAAGGGGGGGGACTATGGCTACACCTTC. J is TRBJ1-2 and V is TRBV29-1; maybe TRBD1 (6 bases). Germline V gene data show CDR1 as SQVTM and CDR2 as ANQGSEA. The CDR3 totals 13 residues. V dropped 4 bases and J dropped 3 bases, with 12 bases sitting between them.

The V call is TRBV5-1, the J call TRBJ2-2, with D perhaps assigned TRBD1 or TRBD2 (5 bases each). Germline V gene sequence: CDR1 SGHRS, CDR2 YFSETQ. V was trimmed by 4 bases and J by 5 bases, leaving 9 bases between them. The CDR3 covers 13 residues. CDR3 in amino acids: CASSTRETGELFF. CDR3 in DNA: TGCGCCAGCAGCACCAGGGAGACCGGGGAGCTGTTTTTT. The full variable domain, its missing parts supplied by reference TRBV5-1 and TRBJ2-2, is KAGVTQTPRYLIKTRGQQVTLSCSPISGHRSVSWYQQTPGQGLQFLFEYFSETQRNKGNFPGRFSGRQFSNSRSEMNVSTLELGDSALYLCASSTRETGELFFGEGSRLTVL.

CDR3 in amino acids: CSASTGQRRDGYTF. The CDR3 region has the DNA TGCAGTGCTAGCACGGGACAGCGTAGGGATGGCTACACCTTC. The V gene is TRBV20-1, the J gene TRBJ1-2, with 7 bases identical to TRBD1. This CDR3 is 14 amino acids long. After removal of 3 bases from V and 6 bases from J, the junction contained 10 bases not matched to a gene. CDR1 and CDR2 (germline): DFQATT, SNEGSKA (reference sequence).

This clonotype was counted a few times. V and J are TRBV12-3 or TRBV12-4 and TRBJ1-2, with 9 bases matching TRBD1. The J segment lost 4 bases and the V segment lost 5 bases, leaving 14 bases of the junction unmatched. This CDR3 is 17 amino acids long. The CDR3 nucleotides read TGTGCCAGCAGTGATCCCGGGACAGGGCGAACTCTCTATGGCTACACCTTC. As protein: CASSDPGTGRTLYGYTF.

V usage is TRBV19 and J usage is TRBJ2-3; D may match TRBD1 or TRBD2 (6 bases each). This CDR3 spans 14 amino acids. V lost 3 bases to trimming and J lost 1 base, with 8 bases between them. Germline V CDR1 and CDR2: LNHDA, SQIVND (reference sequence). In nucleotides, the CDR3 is TGTGCCAGTAGTATGGGGGGCGGCACAGATACGCAGTATTTT. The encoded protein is CASSMGGGTDTQYF.

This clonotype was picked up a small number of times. The CDR3 protein is CASSLFQTGGNEQYF. CDR3 sequence (DNA): TGTGCCAGCAGCTTATTTCAGACAGGGGGCAACGAGCAGTACTTC. The chain is built from TRBV7-9 and TRBJ2-7, with 10 positions matching TRBD1. This CDR3 has 15 residues. Germline CDR1 and CDR2: SEHNR and FQNEAQ (reference sequence). The V and J ends lost 2 bases and 5 bases, in that order; junction bases with no gene match: 6.

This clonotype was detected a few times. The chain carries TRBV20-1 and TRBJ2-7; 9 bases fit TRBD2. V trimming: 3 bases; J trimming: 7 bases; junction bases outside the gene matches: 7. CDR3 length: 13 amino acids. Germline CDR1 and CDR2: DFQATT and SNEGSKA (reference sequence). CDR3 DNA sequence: TGCAGTGCTAGGCGGCTAGCGGGACGAGAGCAGTACTTC. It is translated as CSARRLAGREQYF.

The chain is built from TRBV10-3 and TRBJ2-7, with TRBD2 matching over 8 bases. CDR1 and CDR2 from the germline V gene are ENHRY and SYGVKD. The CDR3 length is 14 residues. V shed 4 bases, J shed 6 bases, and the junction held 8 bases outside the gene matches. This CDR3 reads CAISAKREKIEQYF. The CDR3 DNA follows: TGTGCCATCAGTGCCAAGCGGGAGAAGATCGAGCAGTACTTC.

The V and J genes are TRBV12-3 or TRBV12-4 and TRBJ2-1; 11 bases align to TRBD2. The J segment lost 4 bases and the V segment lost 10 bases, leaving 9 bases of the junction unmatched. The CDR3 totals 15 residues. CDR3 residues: CATTKWTSGYNEQFF. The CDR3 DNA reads TGTGCCACCACCAAGTGGACTAGCGGGTACAATGAGCAGTTCTTC.

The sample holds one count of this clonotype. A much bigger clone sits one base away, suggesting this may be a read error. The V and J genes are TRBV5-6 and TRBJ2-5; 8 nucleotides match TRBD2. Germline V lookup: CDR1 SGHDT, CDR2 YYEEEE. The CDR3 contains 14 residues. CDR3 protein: CASSGGGPQENQYF. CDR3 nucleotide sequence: TGTGCCAGCTCGGGGGGGGGACCCCAAGAGAACCAGTACTTC.

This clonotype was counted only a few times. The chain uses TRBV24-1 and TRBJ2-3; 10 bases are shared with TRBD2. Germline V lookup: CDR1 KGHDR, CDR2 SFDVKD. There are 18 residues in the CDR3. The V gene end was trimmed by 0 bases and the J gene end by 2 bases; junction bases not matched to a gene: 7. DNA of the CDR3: TGTGCCACCAGTGATTTGGGAAGGACTAGCGGAGCCACAGATACGCAGTATTTT. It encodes CATSDLGRTSGATDTQYF.